Listed here are 27 T cell receptor beta chains from one sample, sequenced in a study of blood T cell repertoires in COVID-19. Profiled with immunoSEQ multiplex PCR; TCRdb holds only in-frame clones, not every one. The sample records just over 90,000 clones, roughly 90% being singletons. The specimen was peripheral blood. The receptors derive from a human donor with active COVID-19. The donor label of this sample is uncertain.

This sequence joins TRBV7-9 and TRBJ2-1, with 9 bases that match TRBD2. V dropped 3 bases and J dropped 10; count of bases not matched to a gene: 16. The CDR3 consists of 17 residues. Germline CDR1 and CDR2: SEHNR and FQNEAQ (reference sequence). CDR3 residues: CASSLYAPRGGASEQFF. The CDR3 DNA reads as TGTGCCAGCAGCTTGTATGCGCCGCGCGGGGGGGCTAGCGAGCAGTTCTTC. The variable domain in full, completed from reference TRBV7-9 and TRBJ2-1, reads DTGVSQNPRHKITKRGQNVTFRCDPISEHNRLYWYRQTLGQGPEFLTYFQNEAQLEKSRLLSDRFSAERPKGSFSTLEIQRTEQGDSAMYLCASSLYAPRGGASEQFFGPGTRLTVL.

This clone was found once. This chain links TRBV6-2 or TRBV6-3 with TRBJ1-5; a possible D gene is TRBD1 (6 bases). CDR3 length equals 15 residues. Looked up from germline, CDR1 is MNHEY and CDR2 is SVGEGT. Trimming removed 2 bases from V and 3 bases from J, with 11 bases in between. CDR3 loop: CASSYGGAVNQPQHF. The CDR3 coding sequence is TGTGCCAGCAGTTACGGGGGGGCAGTCAATCAGCCCCAGCATTTT.

V is TRBV10-3 and J is TRBJ2-7, with D maybe TRBD1 (5 bases). Per the germline V gene, CDR1 is ENHRY and CDR2 is SYGVKD. V was shortened by 2 bases and J by 2 bases, with 13 bases between the two germline ends. The CDR3 consists of 15 residues. CDR3: CAISEPTDPAYEQYF. The CDR3 DNA sequence: TGTGCCATCAGTGAGCCGACAGACCCAGCCTACGAGCAGTACTTC.

This chain joins TRBV4-3 and TRBJ1-5; D might be TRBD1 (5 bases). CDR1 is LGHNA and CDR2 is YSLEER in the germline V gene. The CDR3 has 17 amino acids. The V end was cut by 0 bases, the J end by 0 bases, with 12 bases between. The CDR3: CASSQDPPRVSNQPQHF. The CDR3 coding sequence is TGCGCCAGCAGCCAAGATCCTCCCAGGGTTAGCAATCAGCCCCAGCATTTT.

This clone was recorded once. The V call is TRBV28, the J call TRBJ2-3; 7 bases align to TRBD1. The CDR3 consists of 16 residues. CDR1 and CDR2 (germline): MDHEN, SYDVKM. The J segment lost 0 bases and the V segment lost 5 bases, leaving 8 bases of the junction unmatched. The DNA for the CDR3 is TGTGCCAGCAGTATACGACAGGGTTGGAGCACAGATACGCAGTATTTT. This gives the protein CASSIRQGWSTDTQYF.

This sequence joins TRBV19 and TRBJ2-1; TRBD1 aligns across 11 bases. The germline V gene has CDR1 LNHDA and CDR2 SQIVND (reference sequence). The CDR3 consists of 13 residues. V was clipped by 8 bases and J by 6 bases; unmatched bases: 3. CDR3 sequence reads: CASGQGAFNEQFF. The CDR3 DNA sequence: TGTGCCAGTGGACAGGGGGCTTTCAATGAGCAGTTCTTC.

CDR3 in amino acids: CTSEYSGANVLTF. DNA of the CDR3: TGCACCAGCGAGTACTCTGGGGCCAACGTCCTGACTTTC. The genes are TRBV1 and TRBJ2-6; TRBD2 is the table's D call and was not checked against the DNA. TRBV1 is listed as a pseudogene. CDR3 size: 13 residues.

The genes are TRBV6-2 or TRBV6-3 and TRBJ2-1; TRBD1 might be the D (6 bases). CDR1 and CDR2 from the germline V gene are MNHEY and SVGEGT. V lost 6 bases and J lost 8, with 29 bases in between. The CDR3 consists of 18 residues. CDR3 nucleotide sequence: TGTGCCAGCAGCCGACCCGAGAACACAGGGTACCCTCCATATGAGCAGTTCTTC. Amino acids: CASSRPENTGYPPYEQFF.

This rearrangement joins TRBV5-1 to TRBJ2-1; 11 positions match TRBD2. The V gene end was trimmed by 4 bases and the J gene end by 7 bases; junction bases not matched to a gene: 10. Germline V gene sequence: CDR1 SGHRS, CDR2 YFSETQ. The CDR3 extends over 16 amino acids. In nucleotides, the CDR3 is TGCGCCAGCAGCCATCTGACTAGCGGGGAAACGAATGAGCAGTTCTTC. Translated, it gives CASSHLTSGETNEQFF. Looking up the rest from reference TRBV5-1 and TRBJ2-1 gives the full variable domain: KAGVTQTPRYLIKTRGQQVTLSCSPISGHRSVSWYQQTPGQGLQFLFEYFSETQRNKGNFPGRFSGRQFSNSRSEMNVSTLELGDSALYLCASSHLTSGETNEQFFGPGTRLTVL.

The rearrangement joins TRBV29-1 to TRBJ2-1; no firm D call. This CDR3 contains 11 residues. CDR1 and CDR2 from the germline V gene are SQVTM and ANQGSEA. V was pared by 4 bases and J by 5 bases, with 6 bases between. DNA of the CDR3: TGCAGCGTTGTCCCCGACAATGAGCAGTTCTTC. It codes for CSVVPDNEQFF.

This clone was seen once. The V and J genes are TRBV2 and TRBJ2-3; 9 bases match TRBD2. This CDR3 is 18 amino acids long. Germline V lookup: CDR1 SNHLY, CDR2 FYNNEI. Germline trimming cut 3 bases from V and 3 bases from J; bases unmatched to any gene: 13. The CDR3 DNA reads TGTGCCAGCAGTGACGCCCCATTCACGCGGGGGGGGACAGATACGCAGTATTTT. It codes for CASSDAPFTRGGTDTQYF.

The rearrangement uses TRBV6-5 and TRBJ1-2; D gene ambiguous. V was cut by 0 bases and J by 4 bases, with 9 bases left in between. This CDR3 region has 14 residues. Germline values: CDR1 MNHEY, CDR2 SVGAGI. The CDR3 region is CASSYSGQRYGYTF. In DNA, the CDR3 is TGTGCCAGCAGTTACTCCGGTCAGCGCTATGGCTACACCTTC.

The V and J genes are TRBV28 and TRBJ1-1; the match to TRBD1 covers 7 bases. The CDR3 consists of 16 residues. CDR1 MDHEN and CDR2 SYDVKM come from the germline V gene. The V gene end was trimmed by 5 bases and the J gene end by 8 bases; junction bases not matched to a gene: 17. CDR3 loop: CASSTPAKEGAKEAFF. The CDR3 DNA reads as TGTGCCAGCAGTACGCCAGCGAAGGAGGGGGCGAAGGAAGCTTTCTTT.

The CDR3 nucleotides read TGTGCCAGCAGCGCCGGGACAGCTTCCTACGAGCAGTACTTC. As protein: CASSAGTASYEQYF. The J gene is TRBJ2-7, the V gene TRBV7-2, with 7 bases that match TRBD1. The trim removed 5 bases at V and 1 base at J, leaving 5 bases unmatched. The CDR3 has 14 amino acids. Germline assignment: CDR1 SGHTA and CDR2 FQGNSA.

V is TRBV6-2 or TRBV6-3 and J is TRBJ2-5; D perhaps matches TRBD1 (8 bases). CDR1 and CDR2 from the germline V gene are MNHEY and SVGEGT. Trimming removed 5 bases from V and 6 bases from J, with 22 bases in between. The CDR3 has 16 amino acids. Here the CDR3 DNA reads TGTGCCAGCAGTACCGTCCGAACAGGGGGAGGGAAGACCCAGTACTTC. This encodes CASSTVRTGGGKTQYF.

The V and J genes are TRBV6-5 and TRBJ1-4, with 9 bases identical to TRBD1. The CDR3 covers 14 residues. The V and J ends lost 6 bases and 14 bases, in that order; junction bases with no gene match: 13. Germline assignment: CDR1 MNHEY and CDR2 SVGAGI. CDR3 amino acids: CASSYTGQGRVLFF. In nucleotides, the CDR3 is TGTGCCAGCAGCTACACCGGACAGGGGCGAGTGCTGTTTTTT.

The genes are TRBV9 and TRBJ2-1, with 11 nucleotides matching TRBD2. Germline-derived CDR1 and CDR2 are SGDLS and YYNGEE. J gave up 4 bases and V 3 bases, and 3 bases lay outside the gene matches. The CDR3 consists of 15 residues. The CDR3 nucleotides are TGTGCCAGCAGCGGTAGCGGGGGGGGATACAATGAGCAGTTCTTC. Encoded protein: CASSGSGGGYNEQFF.

This clone was observed a few times. The V gene is TRBV10-1, the J gene TRBJ2-7; 7 bases map to TRBD1. The CDR3 length is 12 residues. J lost 10 bases, V lost 3 bases, and 6 bases had no gene match. CDR1 is WNHNN and CDR2 is SYGVQD in the germline V gene (reference sequence). The CDR3 sequence is CASSDPQGIQYF. As DNA, the CDR3 is TGCGCCAGCAGTGACCCACAGGGGATCCAGTACTTC.

The rearrangement links TRBV18 to TRBJ2-1, with TRBD2 identical over 7 bases. Germline loops: CDR1 KGHSH, CDR2 LQKENI. J gave up 4 bases and V 2 bases, and 11 bases lay outside the gene matches. This CDR3 has 17 residues. The CDR3 sequence is CASSPKSSGYSYNEQFF. The CDR3, as DNA: TGTGCCAGCTCACCAAAATCTAGCGGATATTCGTACAATGAGCAGTTCTTC.

The chain combines TRBV4-2 with TRBJ1-5; D remains unclear. Germline V CDR1 and CDR2: LGHNA, YNFKEQ. V gave up 1 base and J gave up 3 bases, with 16 bases separating them. The CDR3 length is 17 residues. As DNA, the CDR3 is TGTGCCAGCAGCCAAGGCGGGCAGGCGGCATTCAATCAGCCCCAGCATTTT. Its translation: CASSQGGQAAFNQPQHF.

This chain's CDR3 is CASSLAPRDTQYF. CDR3 DNA: TGTGCCAGCAGCTTAGCACCGAGGGATACGCAGTATTTT. This sequence joins TRBV7-9 and TRBJ2-3, with D unclear. Trimming stripped 0 bases from V and 6 bases from J, with 7 bases between. There are 13 residues in the CDR3. Germline CDR1 reads SEHNR; CDR2 reads FQNEAQ (reference sequence).

The chain uses TRBV5-8 and TRBJ2-7; D might be TRBD2 (6 bases). The CDR3 spans 15 residues. Trimming took off 1 base at V and 0 bases at J, with 11 bases between the two ends. Germline V gives CDR1 SGHTS, CDR2 YDEGEE. The CDR3 sequence: CASSLSSGGSYEQYF. The CDR3 bases are TGTGCCAGCAGCTTGTCCTCCGGGGGCTCCTACGAGCAGTACTTC.

The V and J genes are TRBV7-6 and TRBJ1-3, with D tentatively TRBD1 (6 bases). The germline CDR1 and CDR2 sequences are SGHVS and FNYEAQ. V was trimmed by 5 bases and J by 2 bases, leaving 10 bases between them. The CDR3 totals 14 residues. The CDR3 sequence is CASSLQGPGNTIYF. The DNA for the CDR3 is TGTGCCAGCAGCCTACAGGGTCCTGGAAACACCATATATTTT.

The V gene is TRBV19, the J gene TRBJ2-1; D remains unclear. Germline V gives CDR1 LNHDA, CDR2 SQIVND (reference sequence). The CDR3 consists of 12 residues. V was cut by 7 bases and J by 4 bases, with 8 bases left in between. CDR3 region: CASMGFYNEQFF. In nucleotides, the CDR3 is TGTGCCAGTATGGGCTTTTACAATGAGCAGTTCTTC.

CDR3 sequence: CSASLTGELFF. DNA for the CDR3: TGCAGTGCCAGTCTGACCGGGGAGCTGTTTTTT. This chain connects TRBV20-1 to TRBJ2-2; D unresolved. V was trimmed by 6 bases and J by 5 bases, leaving 7 bases between them. In germline, CDR1 is DFQATT, CDR2 SNEGSKA (reference sequence). This CDR3 is 11 amino acids long.

The CDR3 is CASSESGGSGQPQHF. CDR3 nucleotide sequence: TGTGCCAGCAGTGAGTCAGGGGGCTCGGGGCAGCCCCAGCATTTT. V gene TRBV6-6 combines with J gene TRBJ1-5; 8 nucleotides align to TRBD1. With V trimmed by 5 bases and J by 7 bases, 10 bases remained unmatched. Germline V gene sequence: CDR1 MNHNY, CDR2 SVGAGI (reference sequence). The CDR3 is 15 amino acids.

This clone occurred a few times. The rearrangement links TRBV27 to TRBJ2-7; 9 bases are a match to TRBD1. Looked up from germline, CDR1 is MNHEY and CDR2 is SMNVEV (reference sequence). This CDR3 is built from 15 residues. After removal of 2 bases from V and 1 base from J, the junction contained 3 bases not matched to a gene. The CDR3 DNA follows: TGTGCCAGCAGTTTAAGGACAGGGGCGTCCTACGAGCAGTACTTC. Amino acid sequence: CASSLRTGASYEQYF.